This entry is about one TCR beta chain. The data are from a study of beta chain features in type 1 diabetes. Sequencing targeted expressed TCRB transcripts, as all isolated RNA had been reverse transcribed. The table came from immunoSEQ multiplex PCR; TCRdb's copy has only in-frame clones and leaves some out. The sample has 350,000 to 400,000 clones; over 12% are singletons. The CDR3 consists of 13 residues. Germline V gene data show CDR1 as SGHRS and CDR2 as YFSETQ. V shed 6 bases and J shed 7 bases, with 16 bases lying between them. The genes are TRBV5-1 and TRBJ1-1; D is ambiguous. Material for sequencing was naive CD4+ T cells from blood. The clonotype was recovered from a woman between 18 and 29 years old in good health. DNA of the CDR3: TGCGCCAGCACCACGGATACGGCGGGTGAAGCTTTCTTT. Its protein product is CASTTDTAGEAFF.